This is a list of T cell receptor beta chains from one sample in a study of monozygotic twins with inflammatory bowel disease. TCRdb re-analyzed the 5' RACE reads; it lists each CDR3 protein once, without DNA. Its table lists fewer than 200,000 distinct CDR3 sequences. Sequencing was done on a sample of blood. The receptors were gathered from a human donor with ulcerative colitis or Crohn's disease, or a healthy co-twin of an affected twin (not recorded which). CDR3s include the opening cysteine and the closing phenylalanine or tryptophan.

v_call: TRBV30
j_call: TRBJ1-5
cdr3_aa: CAWSRDRDQPQHF

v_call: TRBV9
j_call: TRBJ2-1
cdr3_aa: CASTPAGESYNEQFF

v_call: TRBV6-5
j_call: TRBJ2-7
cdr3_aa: CASGRGVSEQYF

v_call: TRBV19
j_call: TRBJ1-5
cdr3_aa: CASSRDPYSNQPQHF

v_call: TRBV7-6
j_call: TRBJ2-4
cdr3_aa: CASSHDRNIQYF

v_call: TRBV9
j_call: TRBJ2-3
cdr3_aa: CASSVGGGSGTDTQYF

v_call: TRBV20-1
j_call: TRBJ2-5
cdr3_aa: CGALYVRETQYF

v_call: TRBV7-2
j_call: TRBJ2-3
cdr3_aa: CASSPSLAEDTQYF

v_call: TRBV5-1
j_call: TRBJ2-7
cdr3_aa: CASSFGTLAGGPGDEQYF

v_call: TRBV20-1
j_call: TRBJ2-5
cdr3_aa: CSARVVQETQYF

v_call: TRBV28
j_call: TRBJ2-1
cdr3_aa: CASSFPNEQFF

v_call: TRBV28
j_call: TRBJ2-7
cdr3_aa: CASSPLFTTYEQYF

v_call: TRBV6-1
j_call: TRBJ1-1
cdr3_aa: CASMGFWGTEAFF

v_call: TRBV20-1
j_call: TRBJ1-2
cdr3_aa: CSARDRTTNYGYTF

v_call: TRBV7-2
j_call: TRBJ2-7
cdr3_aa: CASSAYRDSGYEQYF